This TCR beta chain was found in a study of shared clonotypes between healthy human individuals. CDR3 length: 11 residues. CDR1 is SGHNT and CDR2 is YYREEE in the germline V gene (reference sequence). V was trimmed by 3 bases and J by 4 bases, leaving 4 bases between them. Profiling relied on immunoSEQ multiplex PCR, and the TCRdb table lists in-frame clones only, not all of them. The sample comprises about 2 million clones, about 94% of which are singletons, and 1.2% rests with the top ten. Naive CD8 cells, CD45RO-negative and positively selected for CCR7, excluded terminally differentiated effector memory CD45RA+ cells.

The specimen sequenced was naive CD8+ T cells sorted from blood. The sequence derives from a man in his late teens or twenties in good health. This chain uses TRBV5-4 with TRBJ1-1; D not resolved. DNA for the CDR3: TGTGCCAGCAGCTCAAGCACTGAAGCTTTCTTT. It encodes CASSSSTEAFF.